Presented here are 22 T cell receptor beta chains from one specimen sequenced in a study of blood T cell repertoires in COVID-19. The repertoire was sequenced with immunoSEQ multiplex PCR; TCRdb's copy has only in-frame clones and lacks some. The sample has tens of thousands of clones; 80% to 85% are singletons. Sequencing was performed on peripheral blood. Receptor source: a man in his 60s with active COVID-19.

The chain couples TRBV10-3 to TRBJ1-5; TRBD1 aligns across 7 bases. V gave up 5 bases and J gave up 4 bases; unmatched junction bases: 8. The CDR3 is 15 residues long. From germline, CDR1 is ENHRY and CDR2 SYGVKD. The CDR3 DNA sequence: TGTGCCATCAGTAACCGGGACAGTGAAAATCAGCCCCAGCATTTT. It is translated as CAISNRDSENQPQHF.

CDR3 loop: CATSRDLANSYNEQFF. CDR3 in DNA: TGTGCCACCAGCAGAGATCTAGCGAACTCCTACAATGAGCAGTTCTTC. The chain joins TRBV15 to TRBJ2-1; D perhaps matches TRBD2 (6 bases). The V and J ends lost 0 bases and 0 bases respectively, with 9 bases between them. Germline-derived CDR1 and CDR2 are LNHNV and YYDKDF (reference sequence). CDR3 size: 16 residues.

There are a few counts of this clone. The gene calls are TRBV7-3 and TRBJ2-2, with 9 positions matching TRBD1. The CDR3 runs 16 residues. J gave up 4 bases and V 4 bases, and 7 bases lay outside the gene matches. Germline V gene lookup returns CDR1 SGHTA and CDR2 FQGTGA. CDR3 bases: TGTGCCAGCAGCTCACCGGGACAGGGTCTCACCGGGGAGCTGTTTTTT. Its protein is CASSSPGQGLTGELFF.

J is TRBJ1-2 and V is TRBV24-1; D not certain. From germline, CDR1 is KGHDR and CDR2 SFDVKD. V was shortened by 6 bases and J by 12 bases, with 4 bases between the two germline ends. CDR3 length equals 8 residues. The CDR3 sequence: CATSRDTF. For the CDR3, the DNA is TGTGCCACCAGTCGGGACACCTTC.

CDR3 sequence (DNA): TGTGCCTGGAGTACCGGACTAGTAGTCAATGAGCAGTTCTTC. This encodes CAWSTGLVVNEQFF. The J gene is TRBJ2-1, the V gene TRBV30; TRBD2 agrees at 7 bases. CDR3 length: 14 residues. V shed 2 bases, J shed 6 bases, and the junction held 7 bases outside the gene matches. Germline assignment: CDR1 GTSNPN and CDR2 SVGIG (reference sequence).

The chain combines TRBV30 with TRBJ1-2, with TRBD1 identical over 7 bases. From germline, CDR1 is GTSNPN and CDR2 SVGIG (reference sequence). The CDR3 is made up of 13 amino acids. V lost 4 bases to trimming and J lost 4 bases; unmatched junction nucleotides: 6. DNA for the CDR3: TGTGCCTGGACATCAGGGGGTGGCTATGGCTACACCTTC. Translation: CAWTSGGGYGYTF.

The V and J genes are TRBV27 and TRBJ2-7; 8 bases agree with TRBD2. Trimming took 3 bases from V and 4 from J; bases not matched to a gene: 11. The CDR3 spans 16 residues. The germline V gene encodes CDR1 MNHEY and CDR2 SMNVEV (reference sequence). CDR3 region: CASSLSNSGMTYEQYF. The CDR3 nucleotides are TGTGCCAGCAGTTTGTCGAATAGCGGGATGACTTACGAGCAGTACTTC.

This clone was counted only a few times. DNA for the CDR3: TGTGCCAGCAGTGAAACCGGGACAGGGTTGGCTGAAGCTTTCTTT. Translated: CASSETGTGLAEAFF. This chain links TRBV2 with TRBJ1-1; 9 nucleotides align to TRBD1. Germline V gives CDR1 SNHLY, CDR2 FYNNEI. The CDR3 covers 15 residues. Trimming cost V 2 bases and J 6 bases; bases outside gene matches: 7.

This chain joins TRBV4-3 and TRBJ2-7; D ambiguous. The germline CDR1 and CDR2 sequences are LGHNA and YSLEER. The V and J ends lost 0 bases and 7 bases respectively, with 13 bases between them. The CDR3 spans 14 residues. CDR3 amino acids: CASSQDWRSSEQYF. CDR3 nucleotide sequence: TGCGCCAGCAGCCAAGATTGGCGGAGCAGTGAGCAGTACTTC.

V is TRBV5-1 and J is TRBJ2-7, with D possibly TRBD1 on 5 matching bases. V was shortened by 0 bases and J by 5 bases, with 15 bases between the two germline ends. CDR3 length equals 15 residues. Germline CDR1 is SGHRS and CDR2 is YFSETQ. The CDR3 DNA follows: TGCGCCAGCAGCTTGGATGGGGCCAGGGTAGACGAGCAGTACTTC. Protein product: CASSLDGARVDEQYF.

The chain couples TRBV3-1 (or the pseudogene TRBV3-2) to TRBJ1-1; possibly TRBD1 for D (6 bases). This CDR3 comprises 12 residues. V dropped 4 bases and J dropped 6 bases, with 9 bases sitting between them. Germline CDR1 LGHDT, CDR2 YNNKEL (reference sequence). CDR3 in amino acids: CASSLQGSEAFF. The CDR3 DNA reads TGTGCCAGCAGCCTACAGGGTTCTGAAGCTTTCTTT.

The CDR3 DNA follows: TGTGCCAGCAGCGTAGCTGGAGGGGTTGATTTCTATGGCTACACCTTC. Amino acid sequence: CASSVAGGVDFYGYTF. The V and J genes are TRBV9 and TRBJ1-2, with a weak D call TRBD1 (5 bases). The CDR3 runs to 16 residues. V was trimmed by 0 bases and J by 4 bases, leaving 16 bases between them. Germline V gives CDR1 SGDLS, CDR2 YYNGEE.

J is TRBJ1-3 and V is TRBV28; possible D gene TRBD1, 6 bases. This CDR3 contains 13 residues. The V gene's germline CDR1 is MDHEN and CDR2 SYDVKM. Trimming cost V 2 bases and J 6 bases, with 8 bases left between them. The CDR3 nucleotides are TGTGCCAGCAGTTTAGACAGGACAAACACCATATATTTT. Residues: CASSLDRTNTIYF.

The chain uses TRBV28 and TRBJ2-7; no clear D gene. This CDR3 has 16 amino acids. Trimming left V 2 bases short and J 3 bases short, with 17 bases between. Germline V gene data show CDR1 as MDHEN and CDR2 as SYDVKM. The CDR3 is CASSLVLGRINYEQYF. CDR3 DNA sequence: TGTGCCAGCAGTTTAGTGTTGGGCAGAATTAACTACGAGCAGTACTTC.

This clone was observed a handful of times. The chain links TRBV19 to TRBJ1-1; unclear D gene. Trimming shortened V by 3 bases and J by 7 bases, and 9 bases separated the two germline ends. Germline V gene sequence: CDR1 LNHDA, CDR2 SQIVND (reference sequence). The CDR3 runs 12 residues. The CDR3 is CASSIRGSEAFF. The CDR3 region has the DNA TGTGCCAGTAGTATTCGGGGTAGTGAAGCTTTCTTT.

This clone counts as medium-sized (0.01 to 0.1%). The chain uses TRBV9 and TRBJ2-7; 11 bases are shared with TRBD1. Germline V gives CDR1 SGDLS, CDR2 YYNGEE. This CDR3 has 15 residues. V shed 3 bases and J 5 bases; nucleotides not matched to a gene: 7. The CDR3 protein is CASSGGQGVLHEQYF. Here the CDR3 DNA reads TGTGCCAGCAGCGGGGGACAGGGGGTTTTGCACGAGCAGTACTTC.

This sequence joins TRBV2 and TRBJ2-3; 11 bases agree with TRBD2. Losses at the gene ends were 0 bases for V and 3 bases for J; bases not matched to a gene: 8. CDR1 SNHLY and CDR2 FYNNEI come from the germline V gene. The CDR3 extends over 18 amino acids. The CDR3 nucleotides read TGTGCCAGCAGTGAAGCGTTACTAGCGGGAGCGAGGACAGATACGCAGTATTTT. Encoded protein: CASSEALLAGARTDTQYF. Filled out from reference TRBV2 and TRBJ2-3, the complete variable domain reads EPEVTQTPSHQVTQMGQEVILRCVPISNHLYFYWYRQILGQKVEFLVSFYNNEISEKSEIFDDQFSVERPDGSNFTLKIRSTKLEDSAMYFCASSEALLAGARTDTQYFGPGTRLTVL.

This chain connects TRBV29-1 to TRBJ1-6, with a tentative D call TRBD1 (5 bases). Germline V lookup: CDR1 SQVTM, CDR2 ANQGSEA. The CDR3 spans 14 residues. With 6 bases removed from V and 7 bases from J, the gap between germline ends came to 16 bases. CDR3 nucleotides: TGCAGCGTCCGTCTACAGGCGACAAATTCACCCCTCCACTTT. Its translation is CSVRLQATNSPLHF.

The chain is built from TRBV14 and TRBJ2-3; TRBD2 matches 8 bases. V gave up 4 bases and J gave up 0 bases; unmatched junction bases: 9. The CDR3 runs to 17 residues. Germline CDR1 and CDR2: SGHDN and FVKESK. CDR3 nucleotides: TGTGCCAGCAGCCTCCCCTTACTAGCGGCTAGCACAGATACGCAGTATTTT. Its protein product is CASSLPLLAASTDTQYF.

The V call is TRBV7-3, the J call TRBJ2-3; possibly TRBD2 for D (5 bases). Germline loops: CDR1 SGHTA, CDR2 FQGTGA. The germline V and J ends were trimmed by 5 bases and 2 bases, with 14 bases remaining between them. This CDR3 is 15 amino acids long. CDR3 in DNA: TGTGCCAGCAGCCCTGGGAGCGGCTACACAGATACGCAGTATTTT. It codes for CASSPGSGYTDTQYF.

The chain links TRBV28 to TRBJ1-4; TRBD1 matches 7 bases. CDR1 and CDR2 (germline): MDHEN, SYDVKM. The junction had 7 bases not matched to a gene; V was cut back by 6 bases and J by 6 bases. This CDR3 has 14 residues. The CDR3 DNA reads TGTGCCAGCAGAACGGGACAGTCCCATGAAAAACTGTTTTTT. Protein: CASRTGQSHEKLFF.

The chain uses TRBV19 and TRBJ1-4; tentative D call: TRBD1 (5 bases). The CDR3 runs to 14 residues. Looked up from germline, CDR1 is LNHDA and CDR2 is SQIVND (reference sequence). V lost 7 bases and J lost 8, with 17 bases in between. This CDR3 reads CASIPPGAGEKLFF. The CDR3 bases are TGTGCCAGTATTCCCCCGGGTGCAGGGGAAAAACTGTTTTTT.